The rows below give T cell receptor beta chains drawn from one sample of a study of shared clonotypes between healthy human individuals. The table came from immunoSEQ multiplex PCR; TCRdb's copy has only in-frame clones and leaves some out. The data hold around 2,000,000 clones, with approximately 94% observed a single time. The sample comprised naive CD8+ T cells sorted from blood. The source is a man in his late teens or twenties in good health. Each CDR3 is given without its conserved first and last residue. The order of the fields is V gene, J gene, CDR3 protein.

TRBV7-2	TRBJ2-7	ASSLVDYEQY
TRBV2	TRBJ1-4	ASRSPGAREKLF
TRBV30	TRBJ1-6	AWDRDSPLH
TRBV9	TRBJ1-5	ASSPGAGSYQPQH
TRBV20-1	TRBJ1-4	SASPSEKLF
TRBV5-8	TRBJ1-1	ASSSITEAEAF
TRBV6-6	TRBJ2-7	ASSYSVDRVYYEQY
TRBV11-2	TRBJ2-1	ASSSVGQGIYNEQF
TRBV4-1	TRBJ2-5	ASSDRDRSQETQY
TRBV11-2	TRBJ2-3	ASSLFSSSGTDTQY
TRBV28	TRBJ1-1	ASSLYGDTEAF
TRBV4-1	TRBJ2-5	ASSHRAGGPIETQY
TRBV7-2	TRBJ2-2	ASSLPDTGELF
TRBV7-9	TRBJ2-2	ASSRGPQLNTGELF
TRBV30	TRBJ1-5	AWSEKKVTPQH
TRBV10-3	TRBJ2-3	AIRDPKIEDRDTDTQY
TRBV27	TRBJ2-7	ASSLGTSLYEQY
TRBV9	TRBJ2-7	ASSVADGASYEQY
TRBV7-9	TRBJ1-3	ASSSPGNGNTIY
TRBV19	TRBJ2-1	ASSLAGGEYNEQF
TRBV6-1	TRBJ2-7	ASSLRAGSSYEQY
TRBV5-6	TRBJ1-2	ASSSGDATGPYGYT
TRBV7-9	TRBJ1-1	ASSQGSNTEAF
TRBV13	TRBJ1-2	ASSLEGHGYT
TRBV4-1	TRBJ1-5	ASSPEPGINQPQH
TRBV4-1	TRBJ2-7	ASSQDWNEQY
TRBV6-1	TRBJ2-7	ASSEDSRGWYEQY
TRBV4-1	TRBJ2-7	ASSQESPSPIEQY
TRBV7-6	TRBJ1-1	ASSLFGEGTEAF
TRBV28	TRBJ2-1	ASSLGVLASNEQF
TRBV19	TRBJ2-1	ASSIGGEQF
TRBV2	TRBJ2-1	ASSVGENEQF
TRBV28	TRBJ1-2	ASSSSIETLDRGRGYT
TRBV10-2	TRBJ2-7	ASSEPSGNYEQY
TRBV27	TRBJ2-7	ASSSGTGGDEQY
TRBV6-1	TRBJ2-1	ASSVEAGPYNEQF
TRBV27	TRBJ2-3	ASGNILDTQY
TRBV7-6	TRBJ1-4	ASSARQGRDEKLF
TRBV6-1	TRBJ2-3	ASSDVGNTDTQY
TRBV11-2	TRBJ2-4	ASSGGQGLLENIQY
TRBV7-2	TRBJ1-2	ASTPRAPYGYT
TRBV9	TRBJ1-1	ASSGGGSATEAF
TRBV4-1	TRBJ2-1	ASSPGLQNEQF
TRBV7-9	TRBJ2-1	ASSPRGRENEQF
TRBV4-1	TRBJ2-7	ASSQEQFFGHQNSYEQY
TRBV7-6	TRBJ2-5	ASSPGWGEGTQY
TRBV4-1	TRBJ2-3	ASSQEGSGDITDTQY
TRBV11-2	TRBJ1-2	ASSLGGRYGYT